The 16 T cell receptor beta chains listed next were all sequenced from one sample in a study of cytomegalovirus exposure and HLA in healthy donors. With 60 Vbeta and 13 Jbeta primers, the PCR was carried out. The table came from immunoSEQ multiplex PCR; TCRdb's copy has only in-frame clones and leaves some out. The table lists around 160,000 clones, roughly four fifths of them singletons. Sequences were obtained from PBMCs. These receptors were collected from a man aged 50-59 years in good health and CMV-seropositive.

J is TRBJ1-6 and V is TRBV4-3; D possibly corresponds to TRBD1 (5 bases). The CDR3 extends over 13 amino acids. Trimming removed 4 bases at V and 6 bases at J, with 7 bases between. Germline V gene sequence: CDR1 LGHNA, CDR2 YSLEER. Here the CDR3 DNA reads TGCGCCAGCAGCCTGGGACTTAATTCACCCCTCCACTTT. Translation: CASSLGLNSPLHF.

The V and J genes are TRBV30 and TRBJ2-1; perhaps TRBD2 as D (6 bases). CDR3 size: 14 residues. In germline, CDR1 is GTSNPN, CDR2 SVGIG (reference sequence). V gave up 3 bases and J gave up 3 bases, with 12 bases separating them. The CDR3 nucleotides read TGTGCCTGGAGGCCGGGGGTAATCTACAATGAGCAGTTCTTC. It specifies CAWRPGVIYNEQFF.

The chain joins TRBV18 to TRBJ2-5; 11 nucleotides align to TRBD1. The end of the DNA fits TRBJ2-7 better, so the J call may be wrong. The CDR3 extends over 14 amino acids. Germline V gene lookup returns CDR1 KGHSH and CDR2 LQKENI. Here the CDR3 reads CASSERDRGYEQYF. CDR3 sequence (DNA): TGTGCCAGCTCAGAAAGGGACAGGGGGTACGAGCAGTACTTC.

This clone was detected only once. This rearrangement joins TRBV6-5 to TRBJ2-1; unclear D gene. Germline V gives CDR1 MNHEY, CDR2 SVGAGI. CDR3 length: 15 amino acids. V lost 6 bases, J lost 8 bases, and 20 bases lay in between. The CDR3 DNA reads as TGTGCCAGCAGGGCCCGACTTGCGAAAGGCGATGAGCAGTTCTTC. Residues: CASRARLAKGDEQFF.

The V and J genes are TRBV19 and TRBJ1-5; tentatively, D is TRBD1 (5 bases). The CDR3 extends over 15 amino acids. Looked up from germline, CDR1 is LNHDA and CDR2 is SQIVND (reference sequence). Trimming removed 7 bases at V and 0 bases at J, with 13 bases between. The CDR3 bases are TGTGCCAGTACCCCGGGGGGGGATAGCAATCAGCCCCAGCATTTT. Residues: CASTPGGDSNQPQHF. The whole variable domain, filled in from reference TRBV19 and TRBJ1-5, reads DGGITQSPKYLFRKEGQNVTLSCEQNLNHDAMYWYRQDPGQGLRLIYYSQIVNDFQKGDIAEGYSVSREKKESFPLTVTSAQKNPTAFYLCASTPGGDSNQPQHFGDGTRLSIL.

CDR3 coding DNA: TGTGCCAGCAGCACGTGGACAGGGAAAGATGGCTACACCTTC. It translates to CASSTWTGKDGYTF. The rearrangement uses TRBV14 and TRBJ1-2; 8 positions match TRBD1. The CDR3 is 14 amino acids. V trimming: 5 bases; J trimming: 6 bases; junction bases outside the gene matches: 8. Germline CDR1 reads SGHDN; CDR2 reads FVKESK.

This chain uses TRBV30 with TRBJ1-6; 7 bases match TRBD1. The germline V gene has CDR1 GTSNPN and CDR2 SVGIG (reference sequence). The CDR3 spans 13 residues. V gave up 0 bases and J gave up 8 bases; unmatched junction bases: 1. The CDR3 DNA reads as TGTGCCTGGAGTGTAGACAGGGATTCACCCCTCCACTTT. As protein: CAWSVDRDSPLHF.

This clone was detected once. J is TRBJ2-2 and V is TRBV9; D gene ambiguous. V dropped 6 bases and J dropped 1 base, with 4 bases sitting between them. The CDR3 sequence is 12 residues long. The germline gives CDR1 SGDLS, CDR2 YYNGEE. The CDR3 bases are TGTGCCAGCAATCGGAACACCGGGGAGCTGTTTTTT. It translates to CASNRNTGELFF.

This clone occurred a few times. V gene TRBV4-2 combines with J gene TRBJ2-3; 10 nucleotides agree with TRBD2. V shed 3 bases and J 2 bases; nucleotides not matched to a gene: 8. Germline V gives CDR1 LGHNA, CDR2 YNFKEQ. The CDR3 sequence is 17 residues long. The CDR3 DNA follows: TGTGCCAGCAGCCAGCATAGCGGGGGGTCCAACACAGATACGCAGTATTTT. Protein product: CASSQHSGGSNTDTQYF.

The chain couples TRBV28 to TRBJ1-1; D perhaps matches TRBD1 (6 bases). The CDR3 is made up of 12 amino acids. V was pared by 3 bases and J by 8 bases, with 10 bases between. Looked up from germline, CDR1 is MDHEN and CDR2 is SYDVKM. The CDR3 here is CASSFQQGEAFF. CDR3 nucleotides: TGTGCCAGCAGTTTTCAACAGGGCGAAGCTTTCTTT.

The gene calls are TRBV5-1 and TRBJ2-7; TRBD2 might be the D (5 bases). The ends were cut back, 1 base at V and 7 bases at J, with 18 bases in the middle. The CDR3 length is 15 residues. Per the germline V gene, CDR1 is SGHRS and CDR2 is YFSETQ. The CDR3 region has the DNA TGCGCCAGCAGCTTGTCCGCCAGGAGAGGGCAAGAGCAGTACTTC. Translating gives CASSLSARRGQEQYF.

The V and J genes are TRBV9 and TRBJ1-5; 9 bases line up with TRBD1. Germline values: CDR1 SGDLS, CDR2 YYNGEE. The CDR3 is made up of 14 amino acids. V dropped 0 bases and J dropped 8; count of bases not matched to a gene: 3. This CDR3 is CASSVGDRVEPQHF. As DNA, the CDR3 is TGTGCCAGCAGCGTAGGGGACAGGGTCGAGCCCCAGCATTTT.

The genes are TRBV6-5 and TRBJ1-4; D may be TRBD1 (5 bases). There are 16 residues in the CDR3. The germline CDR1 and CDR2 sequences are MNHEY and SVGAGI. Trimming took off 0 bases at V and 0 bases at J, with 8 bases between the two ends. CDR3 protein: CASSYSVGATNEKLFF. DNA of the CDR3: TGTGCCAGCAGTTACTCGGTAGGGGCAACTAATGAAAAACTGTTTTTT.

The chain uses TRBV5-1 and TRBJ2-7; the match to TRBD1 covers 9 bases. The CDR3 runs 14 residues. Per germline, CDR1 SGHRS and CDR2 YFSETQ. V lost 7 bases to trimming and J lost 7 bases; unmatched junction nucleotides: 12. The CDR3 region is CASGTGKLDGEQYF. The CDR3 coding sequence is TGCGCCAGCGGGACAGGGAAGCTGGATGGGGAGCAGTACTTC. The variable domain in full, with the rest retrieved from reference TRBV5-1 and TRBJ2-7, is KAGVTQTPRYLIKTRGQQVTLSCSPISGHRSVSWYQQTPGQGLQFLFEYFSETQRNKGNFPGRFSGRQFSNSRSEMNVSTLELGDSALYLCASGTGKLDGEQYFGPGTRLTVT.

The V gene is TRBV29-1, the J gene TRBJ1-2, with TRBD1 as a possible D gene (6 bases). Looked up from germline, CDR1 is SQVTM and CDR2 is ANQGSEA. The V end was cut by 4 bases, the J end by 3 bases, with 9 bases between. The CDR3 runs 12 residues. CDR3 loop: CSVVGHYYGYTF. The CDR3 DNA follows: TGCAGCGTTGTGGGACACTACTATGGCTACACCTTC.

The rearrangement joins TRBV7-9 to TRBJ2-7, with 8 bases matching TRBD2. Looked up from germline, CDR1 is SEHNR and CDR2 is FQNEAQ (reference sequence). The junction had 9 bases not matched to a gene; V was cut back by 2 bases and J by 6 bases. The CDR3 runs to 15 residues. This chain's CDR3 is CASSLIAGLGSEQYF. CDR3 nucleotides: TGTGCCAGCAGCTTAATTGCGGGACTAGGGAGCGAGCAGTACTTC. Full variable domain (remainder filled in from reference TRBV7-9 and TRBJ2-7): DTGVSQNPRHKITKRGQNVTFRCDPISEHNRLYWYRQTLGQGPEFLTYFQNEAQLEKSRLLSDRFSAERPKGSFSTLEIQRTEQGDSAMYLCASSLIAGLGSEQYFGPGTRLTVT.